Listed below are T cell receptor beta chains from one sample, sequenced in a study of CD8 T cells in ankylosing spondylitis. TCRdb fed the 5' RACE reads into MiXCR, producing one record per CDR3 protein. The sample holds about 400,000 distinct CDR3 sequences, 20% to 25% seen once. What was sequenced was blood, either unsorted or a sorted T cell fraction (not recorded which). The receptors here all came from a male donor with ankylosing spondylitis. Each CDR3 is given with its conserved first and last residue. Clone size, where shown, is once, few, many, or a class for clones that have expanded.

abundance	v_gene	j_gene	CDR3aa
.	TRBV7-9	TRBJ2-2	CASSLTWFNTGELFF
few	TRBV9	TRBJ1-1	CASSVASQGAIEAFF
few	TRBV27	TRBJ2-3	CASSHLLAGEDTQYF
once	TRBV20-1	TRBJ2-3	CSKWRTPDTQYF
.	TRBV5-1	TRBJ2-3	CASSLSAQGSTTQYF
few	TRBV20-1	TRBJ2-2	CSARVRTGELFF
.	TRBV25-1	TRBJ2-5	CASSEYKGGETQYF
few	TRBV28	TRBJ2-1	CASTTPRGDNEQFF
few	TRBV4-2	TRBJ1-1	CASSRQGVSEAFF
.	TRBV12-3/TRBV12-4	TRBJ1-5	CASSAGTGGRRNQPQHF
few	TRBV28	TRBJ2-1	CASRGRTSGNYNEQFF
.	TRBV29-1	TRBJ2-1	CSVQPGQGFNEQFF
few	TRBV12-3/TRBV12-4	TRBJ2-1	CASSPAYFEGEQFF
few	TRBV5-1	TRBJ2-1	CASSPSSGRGHNEQFF
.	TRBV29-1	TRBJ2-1	CSVKPPGQEWNEQFF
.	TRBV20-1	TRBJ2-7	CSARRAMAVEAEQYF
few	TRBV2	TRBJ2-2	CASRWDTYTGELFF
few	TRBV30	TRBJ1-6	CAWSEGSEYNSPLHF
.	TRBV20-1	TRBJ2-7	CSARPLASHYEQYF
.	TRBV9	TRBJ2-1	CASSGYDEQFF
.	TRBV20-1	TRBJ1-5	CSAPGTTGNQPQHF
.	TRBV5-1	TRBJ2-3	CASTTRGYSTDTQYF
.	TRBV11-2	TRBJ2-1	CASSLGWGPNNNEQFF
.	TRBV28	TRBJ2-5	CASSPPITDRQETQYF
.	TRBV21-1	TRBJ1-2	CATVQEEPTYGYTF
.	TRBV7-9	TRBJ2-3	CASSLVGQSYTDTQYF
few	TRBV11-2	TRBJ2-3	CASSSKTSRRSTDTQYF
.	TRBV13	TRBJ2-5	CASSLRVFQETQYF
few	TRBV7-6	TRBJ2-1	CASSEDGRSYNEQFF
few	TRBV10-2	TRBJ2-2	CATHGGTGELFF
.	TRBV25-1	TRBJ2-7	CASASPGPTGYEQYF
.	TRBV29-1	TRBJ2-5	CSIDWASQETQYF
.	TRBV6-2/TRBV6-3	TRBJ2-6	CASTDPGGANVLTF
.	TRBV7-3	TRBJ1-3	CASSLTASTRGTIYF
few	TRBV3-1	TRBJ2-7	CASSQGRGTGAYEQYF
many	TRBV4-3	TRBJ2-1	CASSQTGVMGEQFF
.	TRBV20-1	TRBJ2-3	CSAGQGTDTQYF
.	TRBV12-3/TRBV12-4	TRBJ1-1	CASRTTGMNTEAFF
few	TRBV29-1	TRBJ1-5	CSVALWGANQPQHF
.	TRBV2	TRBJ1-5	CASHRDLLQPQHF
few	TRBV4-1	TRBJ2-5	CASSQDRPGRTQYF
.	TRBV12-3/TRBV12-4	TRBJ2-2	CASSLGGRGTGELFF
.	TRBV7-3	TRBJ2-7	CASSPRDRSNEQYF
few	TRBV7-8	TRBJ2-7	CASSPLGTYEQYF
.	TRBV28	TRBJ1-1	CASSFDQGAGTEAFF
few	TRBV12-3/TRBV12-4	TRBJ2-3	CASNPSPGGNTDTQYF
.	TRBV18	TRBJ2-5	CASSWFAQETQYF
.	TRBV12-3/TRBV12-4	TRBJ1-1	CASSLPSGSAFF
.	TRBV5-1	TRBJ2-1	CASTRTGDSYNEQFF
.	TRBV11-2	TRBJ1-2	CASSLVGNNYGYTF